This T cell receptor beta chain was found in a study of shared clonotypes between healthy human individuals. Background on the study: Three plates were used per donor for CD4 naive, three for CD4 memory, two for CD8 naive and one for CD8 memory.

Repertoires were generated with immunoSEQ multiplex PCR, while TCRdb's copy carries only in-frame clones and drops some. The table includes roughly 300,000 clones, around 87% detected once. J lost 3 bases, V lost 4 bases, and 9 bases had no gene match. The CDR3 is 15 residues long. Germline V gene sequence: CDR1 MNHEY, CDR2 SMNVEV (reference sequence). The sequencing sample was made of memory CD8+ T cells sorted from blood. Subset: CD45RO+ cells pooled with CCR7-negative TemRA cells. The sequence derives from a man younger than 30 in good health. The chain recombines TRBV27 with TRBJ2-7; TRBD1 aligns across 7 bases. The CDR3 loop is CASSSPGTANYEQYF. DNA for the CDR3: TGTGCCAGCAGTTCACCCGGGACAGCCAACTACGAGCAGTACTTC.